The rows below give T cell receptor beta chains drawn from one sample of a study of Ad26.COV2.S vaccination and SARS-CoV-2 variants. Using immunoSEQ multiplex PCR, the repertoire was profiled, and TCRdb retains in-frame clones only, with some absent. The sample holds a few hundred thousand clones, 88% seen once. Sequences were derived from peripheral blood, sampled in a trial of Ad26.COV2.S vaccine versus placebo. The receptors were sampled from a person aged 18-65 years who received the Ad26.COV2.S COVID-19 vaccine or a placebo. Both conserved end residues are part of each CDR3. The order of the fields is clone size, D gene, J gene, V gene, CDR3 protein, CDR3 DNA. The D gene is left open where the match is weak. Size values are once, few and many counts, or a class for expanded clones, and some rows have none.

abundance: NA; d_gene: NA; j_gene: TRBJ2-7; v_gene: TRBV3-1/TRBV3-2; CDR3aa: CASSHNPPYEQYF; CDR3nt: TGTGCCAGCAGCCACAACCCCCCCTACGAGCAGTACTTC
abundance: few; d_gene: NA; j_gene: TRBJ2-1; v_gene: TRBV6-2/TRBV6-3; CDR3aa: CASSYSQGGLDEQFF; CDR3nt: TGTGCCAGCAGTTACTCGCAGGGGGGTTTGGATGAGCAGTTCTTC
abundance: NA; d_gene: NA; j_gene: TRBJ1-5; v_gene: TRBV5-5; CDR3aa: CASSLVTGVGQPQHF; CDR3nt: TGTGCCAGCAGCTTGGTCACAGGCGTGGGACAGCCCCAGCATTTT
abundance: NA; d_gene: NA; j_gene: TRBJ1-1; v_gene: TRBV7-2; CDR3aa: CASSPTGTGGTEAFF; CDR3nt: TGTGCCAGCAGCCCTACAGGGACTGGGGGAACTGAAGCTTTCTTT
abundance: NA; d_gene: NA; j_gene: TRBJ1-2; v_gene: TRBV29-1; CDR3aa: CSVEVGYGYTF; CDR3nt: TGCAGCGTTGAAGTTGGCTATGGCTACACCTTC
abundance: NA; d_gene: NA; j_gene: TRBJ1-2; v_gene: TRBV7-9; CDR3aa: CASSLGGTNYGYTF; CDR3nt: TGTGCCAGCAGCTTGGGCGGAACTAACTATGGCTACACCTTC
abundance: NA; d_gene: TRBD1; j_gene: TRBJ2-1; v_gene: TRBV28; CDR3aa: CAIRGQGYNEQFF; CDR3nt: TGTGCCATCAGGGGACAGGGGTACAATGAGCAGTTCTTC
abundance: NA; d_gene: TRBD1; j_gene: TRBJ2-2; v_gene: TRBV5-1; CDR3aa: CASSPDRVTTGELFF; CDR3nt: TGCGCCAGCAGTCCGGACAGGGTGACCACCGGGGAGCTGTTTTTT
abundance: once; d_gene: NA; j_gene: TRBJ1-2; v_gene: TRBV6-2/TRBV6-3; CDR3aa: CASSSELSYGYTF; CDR3nt: TGTGCCAGCAGTTCGGAACTGTCCTATGGCTACACCTTC
abundance: NA; d_gene: TRBD2; j_gene: TRBJ2-5; v_gene: TRBV6-5; CDR3aa: CASSKRGGDQTQYF; CDR3nt: TGTGCCAGCAGTAAGCGGGGGGGCGATCAGACCCAGTACTTC
abundance: once; d_gene: TRBD1; j_gene: TRBJ1-6; v_gene: TRBV9; CDR3aa: CASSATGGTYNSPLHF; CDR3nt: TGTGCCAGCAGCGCGACAGGGGGCACCTATAATTCACCCCTCCACTTT
abundance: NA; d_gene: TRBD2; j_gene: TRBJ2-1; v_gene: TRBV27; CDR3aa: CASSLRGLAREQFF; CDR3nt: TGTGCCAGCAGTTTGAGAGGACTAGCGCGTGAGCAGTTCTTC
abundance: NA; d_gene: NA; j_gene: TRBJ2-7; v_gene: TRBV14; CDR3aa: CASSQGNEQYF; CDR3nt: TGTGCCAGCAGCCAGGGGAACGAGCAGTACTTC
abundance: NA; d_gene: TRBD2; j_gene: TRBJ2-3; v_gene: TRBV6-5; CDR3aa: CASRSAGGTDTQYF; CDR3nt: TGTGCCAGCAGATCAGCGGGGGGCACAGATACGCAGTATTTT
abundance: NA; d_gene: NA; j_gene: TRBJ1-2; v_gene: TRBV28; CDR3aa: CASSSAVNYGYTF; CDR3nt: TGTGCCAGCAGTTCAGCAGTTAACTATGGCTACACCTTC
abundance: NA; d_gene: NA; j_gene: TRBJ2-2; v_gene: TRBV6-2/TRBV6-3; CDR3aa: CASSKATGTGELFF; CDR3nt: TGTGCCAGCAGTAAGGCTACCGGGACCGGGGAGCTGTTTTTT
abundance: NA; d_gene: NA; j_gene: TRBJ1-6; v_gene: TRBV7-2; CDR3aa: CASSLRVGNSPLHF; CDR3nt: TGTGCCAGCAGCTTAAGGGTTGGTAATTCACCCCTCCACTTT